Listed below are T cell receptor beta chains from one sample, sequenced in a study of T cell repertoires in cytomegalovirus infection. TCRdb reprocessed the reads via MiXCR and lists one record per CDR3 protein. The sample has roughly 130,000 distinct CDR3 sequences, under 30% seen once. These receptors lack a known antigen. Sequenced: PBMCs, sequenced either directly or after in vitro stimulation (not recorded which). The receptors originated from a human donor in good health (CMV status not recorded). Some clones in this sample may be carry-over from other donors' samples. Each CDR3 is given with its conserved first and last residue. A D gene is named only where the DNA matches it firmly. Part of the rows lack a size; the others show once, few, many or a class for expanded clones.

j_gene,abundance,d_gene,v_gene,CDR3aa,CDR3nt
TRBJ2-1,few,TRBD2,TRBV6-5,CASSILAGGYNEQFF,TGTGCCAGCAGCATACTAGCGGGAGGCTACAATGAGCAGTTCTTC
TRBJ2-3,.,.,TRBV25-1,CASSEGASSTDTQYF,TGTGCCAGCAGTGAAGGGGCCTCTAGCACAGATACGCAGTATTTT
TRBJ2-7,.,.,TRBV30,CAWSSGNTYEQYF,TGTGCCTGGAGTTCTGGGAATACCTACGAGCAGTACTTC
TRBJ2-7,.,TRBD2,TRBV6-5,CASSPPLAGEPYEQYF,TGTGCCAGCAGTCCACCGTTAGCGGGGGAACCCTACGAGCAGTACTTC
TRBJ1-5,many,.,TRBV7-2,CASSLGHLNQPQHF,TGTGCCAGCAGCTTAGGACACCTTAATCAGCCCCAGCATTTT
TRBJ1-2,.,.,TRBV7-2,CASSQGFGYTF,TGTGCCAGCAGCCAGGGGTTTGGCTACACCTTC
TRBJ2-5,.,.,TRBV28,CASSKTWRETQYF,TGTGCCAGCAGCAAGACATGGCGGGAGACCCAGTACTTC
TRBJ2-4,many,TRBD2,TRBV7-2,CASSFVGPFAGEDIQYF,TGTGCCAGCAGCTTCGTCGGCCCTTTCGCGGGAGAGGACATTCAGTACTTC
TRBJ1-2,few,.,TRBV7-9,CASSFNRAGYTF,TGTGCCAGCAGCTTTAACAGGGCCGGCTACACCTTC
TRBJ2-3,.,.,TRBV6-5,CASRQGWSDTQYF,TGTGCCAGCAGGCAGGGGTGGTCAGATACGCAGTATTTT
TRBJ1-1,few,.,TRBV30,CAWSRNTEAFF,TGTGCCTGGAGTCGTAACACTGAAGCTTTCTTT
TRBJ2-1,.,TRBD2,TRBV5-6,CASSTVLAGGPSEQFF,TGTGCCAGCAGCACAGTACTAGCGGGAGGGCCGTCTGAGCAGTTCTTC
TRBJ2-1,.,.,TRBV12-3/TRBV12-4,CASRSTRIQAVEGNEQFF,TGTGCCAGCAGGTCCACAAGAATTCAGGCGGTTGAAGGCAATGAGCAGTTCTTC
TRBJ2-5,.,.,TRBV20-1,CSARDFQETQYF,TGCAGTGCGAGGGACTTCCAAGAGACCCAGTACTTC
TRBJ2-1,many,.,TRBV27,CASSSGTSSYNEQFF,TGTGCCAGCAGTTCCGGGACGAGCTCCTACAATGAGCAGTTCTTC
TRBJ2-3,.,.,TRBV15,CATSPNARGDTQYF,TGTGCCACCAGCCCAAACGCGCGGGGAGATACGCAGTATTTT
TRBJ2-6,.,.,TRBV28,CASSPLGLQRGANVLTF,TGTGCCAGCAGTCCTCTCGGACTGCAGCGTGGGGCCAACGTCCTGACTTTC
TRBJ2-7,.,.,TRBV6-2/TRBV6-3,CASKPRGTRGEQYF,TGTGCCAGCAAGCCCCGAGGAACTAGGGGCGAGCAGTACTTC
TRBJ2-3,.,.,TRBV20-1,CSAGRGSTDTQIF,TGCAGTGCTGGAAGGGGTAGCACAGATACGCAGATTTTT
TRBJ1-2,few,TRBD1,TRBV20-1,CSARDVPGQTTPYYGYTF,TGCAGTGCTAGAGATGTTCCGGGACAGACTACCCCCTACTATGGCTACACCTTC
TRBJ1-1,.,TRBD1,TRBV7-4,CASRNARDSTSTAFF,TGTGCCAGCAGGAATGCCAGGGACAGCACGTCTACAGCTTTCTTT
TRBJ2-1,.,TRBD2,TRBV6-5,CASSYRFRRAGEGNEQFF,TGTGCCAGCAGTTACCGTTTCCGGAGGGCGGGGGAGGGTAATGAGCAGTTCTTC
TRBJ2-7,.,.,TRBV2,CASSELGRSSYEQYF,TGTGCCAGCAGTGAATTAGGCAGGAGCTCCTACGAGCAGTACTTC
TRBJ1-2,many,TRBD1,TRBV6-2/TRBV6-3,CASSYGTGVNYGYTF,TGTGCCAGCAGCTACGGGACAGGGGTTAACTATGGCTACACCTTC
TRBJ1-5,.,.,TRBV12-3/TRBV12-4,CASTMWGARQPQHF,TGTGCCAGCACTATGTGGGGGGCGCGTCAGCCCCAGCATTTT
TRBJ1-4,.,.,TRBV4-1,CASSPAQDREKLFF,TGCGCCAGCAGCCCCGCCCAGGATCGTGAAAAACTGTTTTTT
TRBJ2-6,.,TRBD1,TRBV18,CASSPVQGAYGANVLTF,TGTGCCAGCTCACCAGTACAGGGGGCGTACGGGGCCAACGTCCTGACTTTC
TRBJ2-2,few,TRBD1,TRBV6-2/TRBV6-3,CASRRTGRAGELFF,TGTGCCAGCCGACGGACAGGGCGGGCCGGGGAGCTGTTTTTT
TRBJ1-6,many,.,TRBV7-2,CASSLAEIKTHSPLHF,TGTGCCAGCAGCTTAGCCGAGATAAAAACCCATTCACCCCTCCACTTT
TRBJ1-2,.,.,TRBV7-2,CASTTIGGPPNYGYTF,TGTGCCAGCACCACGATCGGAGGTCCTCCGAACTATGGCTACACCTTC
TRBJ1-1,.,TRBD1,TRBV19,CASREGTVREAFF,TGTGCCAGTAGAGAAGGGACAGTCCGTGAAGCTTTCTTT
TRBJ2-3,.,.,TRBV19,CASSIDLARTNSNTQYF,TGTGCCAGTAGTATAGATCTTGCCAGGACCAATTCGAATACGCAGTATTTT
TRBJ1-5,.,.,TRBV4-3,CASSQVAGRQPQHF,TGCGCCAGCAGCCAAGTGGCAGGACGTCAGCCCCAGCATTTT
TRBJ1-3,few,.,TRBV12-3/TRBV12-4,CASSFGSSGNTIYF,TGTGCCAGCAGTTTCGGGAGCTCTGGAAACACCATATATTTT
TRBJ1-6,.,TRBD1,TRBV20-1,CSAIPGQGYNSPLHF,TGCAGTGCTATACCGGGACAGGGGTATAATTCACCCCTCCACTTT
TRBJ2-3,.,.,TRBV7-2,CASSLASGRYTDTQYF,TGTGCCAGCAGCTTAGCCAGTGGCCGTTACACAGATACGCAGTATTTT
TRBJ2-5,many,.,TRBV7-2,CASSGRRQETQYF,TGTGCCAGCAGTGGACGGAGACAAGAGACCCAGTACTTC
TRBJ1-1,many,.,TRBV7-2,CASSLELLSRATEAFF,TGTGCCAGCAGCTTAGAACTTCTCTCCAGGGCCACTGAAGCTTTCTTT
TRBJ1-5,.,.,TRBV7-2,CASSLELHSNQPQHF,TGTGCCAGCAGCTTAGAGCTGCATAGCAATCAGCCCCAGCATTTT
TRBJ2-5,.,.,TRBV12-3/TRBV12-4,CASSSFRGQETQYF,TGTGCCAGCAGTTCTTTCAGGGGCCAAGAGACCCAGTACTTC
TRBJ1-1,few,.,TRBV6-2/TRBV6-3,CASSPAGDRVTEAFF,TGTGCCAGCAGCCCTGCTGGCGATCGAGTCACTGAAGCTTTCTTT
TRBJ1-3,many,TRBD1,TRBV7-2,CASSGDRGAGNTIYF,TGTGCCAGCAGCGGGGACAGAGGCGCTGGAAACACCATATATTTT
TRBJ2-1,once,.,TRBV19,CASSPWTSYNEQFF,TGTGCCAGTAGCCCCTGGACCTCCTACAATGAGCAGTTCTTC
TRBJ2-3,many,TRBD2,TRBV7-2,CASSSGTSGSWADTQYF,TGTGCCAGCAGCTCCGGGACTAGCGGGAGTTGGGCAGATACGCAGTATTTT
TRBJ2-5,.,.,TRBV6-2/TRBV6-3,CASSLGSLLGRRQTQYF,TGTGCCAGCAGCCTGGGGTCTCTTCTGGGGAGAAGACAGACCCAGTACTTC
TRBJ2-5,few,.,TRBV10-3,CAISRGGGETQYF,TGTGCCATCAGCCGCGGGGGCGGGGAGACCCAGTACTTC
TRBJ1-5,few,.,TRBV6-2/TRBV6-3,CASRDILGQWSNQPQHF,TGTGCCAGCAGGGACATCCTCGGGCAGTGGAGCAATCAGCCCCAGCATTTT
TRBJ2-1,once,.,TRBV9,CASSVMEFPSSYNEQFF,TGTGCCAGCAGCGTAATGGAATTTCCGAGCTCCTACAATGAGCAGTTCTTC
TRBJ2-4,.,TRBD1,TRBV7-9,CASSLGQGGIQYF,TGTGCCAGCAGCTTAGGACAGGGGGGGATTCAGTACTTC
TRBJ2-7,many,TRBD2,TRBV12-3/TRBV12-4,CASSPGLAGERSYEQYF,TGTGCCAGCAGCCCGGGACTAGCGGGAGAGAGGTCCTACGAGCAGTACTTC
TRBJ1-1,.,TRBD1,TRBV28,CASSRGQGPTEAFF,TGTGCCAGCAGCCGAGGACAGGGCCCCACTGAAGCTTTCTTT
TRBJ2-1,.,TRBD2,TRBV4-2,CASSQAGLRLAGGEQFF,TGTGCCAGCAGCCAGGCAGGATTGCGACTAGCGGGAGGTGAGCAGTTCTTC
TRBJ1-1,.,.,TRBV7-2,CASSYGTRGAEAFF,TGTGCCAGCAGTTACGGGACAAGGGGCGCTGAAGCTTTCTTT
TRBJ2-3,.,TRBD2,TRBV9,CASSATTSGRAQADTQYF,TGTGCCAGCAGCGCCACGACTAGCGGGAGGGCCCAAGCAGATACGCAGTATTTT
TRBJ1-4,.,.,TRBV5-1,CASSLEGRDEKLFF,TGCGCCAGCAGCTTGGAGGGTCGGGATGAAAAACTGTTTTTT
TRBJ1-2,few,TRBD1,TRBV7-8,CASSLGQGVGGYTF,TGTGCCAGCAGCTTGGGACAGGGGGTGGGAGGCTACACCTTC
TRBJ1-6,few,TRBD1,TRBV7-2,CASSLGQGRNSPLHF,TGTGCCAGCAGCTTGGGACAGGGCCGAAATTCACCCCTCCACTTT
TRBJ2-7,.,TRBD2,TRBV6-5,CASRILAGGLYEQYF,TGTGCCAGCAGGATTTTAGCGGGAGGGCTGTACGAGCAGTACTTC
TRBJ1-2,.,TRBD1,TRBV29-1,CSVSTGGSNYGYTF,TGCAGCGTTTCCACAGGGGGTAGTAACTATGGCTACACCTTC